This record covers a single T cell receptor beta chain. These data belong to a study of cytomegalovirus exposure and HLA in healthy donors. Primers included in the PCR were 60 Vbeta and 13 Jbeta primers. TCRdb's copy holds only in-frame clones and misses some; the assay was immunoSEQ multiplex PCR. The profile shows about 210,000 clones, roughly 79% of them singletons. The source of this sequence is a male donor in good health and CMV-seronegative. The source material was PBMCs.

Here the CDR3 DNA reads TGTGCCATCAGTTCCCAGCGGGGGACGCAGTATTTT. Translating gives CAISSQRGTQYF. The V call is TRBV10-3, the J call TRBJ2-3; the match to TRBD2 covers 8 bases. V lost 5 bases, J lost 9 bases, and 4 bases stayed unmatched. This CDR3 is 12 amino acids long. Germline assignment: CDR1 ENHRY and CDR2 SYGVKD.